These T cell receptor beta chains were read from a single sample in a study of cytomegalovirus exposure and HLA in healthy donors. Sequenced by immunoSEQ multiplex PCR; TCRdb stores in-frame clones only, minus some. The sample contains some 180,000 clones, around a tenth of which appear only once. The sample was PBMCs. The receptors originated from a young woman in good health and CMV-seropositive. Both conserved end residues are part of each CDR3. Fields, in order: V gene, D gene, clone size, J gene, CDR3 DNA, CDR3 protein. A D gene is named only where the DNA matches it firmly. Expanded clones are given a class, and other clones once, few, many or no size at all.

V: TRBV30; D: NA; size: NA; J: TRBJ1-5; DNA: TGTGCCTGGAGCCTTTTAGGGGGAAGCAATCAGCCCCAGCATTTT; CDR3: CAWSLLGGSNQPQHF
V: TRBV2; D: TRBD1; size: NA; J: TRBJ2-5; DNA: TGTGCCAGCAGTGATGGGACAGGGGCGGGAGAGCAGTACTTC; CDR3: CASSDGTGAGEQYF
V: TRBV2; D: TRBD2; size: NA; J: TRBJ2-5; DNA: TGTGCCAGCAGTAGGGGTCTAGCGGAAGAGACCCAGTACTTC; CDR3: CASSRGLAEETQYF
V: TRBV6-5; D: NA; size: few; J: TRBJ2-7; DNA: TGTGCCAGCAGTGATAGCTCCTACGAGCAGTACTTC; CDR3: CASSDSSYEQYF
V: TRBV27; D: NA; size: NA; J: TRBJ1-2; DNA: TGTGCCAGCAGTTTCGACAGGACGGGAGGCTACACCTTC; CDR3: CASSFDRTGGYTF
V: TRBV4-2; D: NA; size: NA; J: TRBJ2-1; DNA: TGTGCCAGCAGCCAAGAGTGGCTCGGGTACAATGAGCAGTTCTTC; CDR3: CASSQEWLGYNEQFF
V: TRBV7-9; D: TRBD1; size: few; J: TRBJ1-2; DNA: TGTGCCAGCAGCTTAGAGTACAGGGGTAACTATGGCTACACCTTC; CDR3: CASSLEYRGNYGYTF
V: TRBV10-2; D: TRBD1; size: NA; J: TRBJ2-1; DNA: TGCGCCAGGAGCCCCGGGACAGGGGAAGGGAATGAGCAGTTCTTC; CDR3: CARSPGTGEGNEQFF
V: TRBV30; D: NA; size: NA; J: TRBJ1-2; DNA: TGTGCCTGCCCGCGGACAGAATCAAACTATGGCTACACCTTC; CDR3: CACPRTESNYGYTF
V: TRBV4-2; D: NA; size: few; J: TRBJ1-3; DNA: TGTGCCAGCAGCCCTGGCTCTCGACAGATAGCTGGAAACACCATATATTTT; CDR3: CASSPGSRQIAGNTIYF
V: TRBV20-1; D: NA; size: few; J: TRBJ1-1; DNA: TGCAGTGCTAGCCGGGAGACGAAAGCTTTCTTT; CDR3: CSASRETKAFF
V: TRBV9; D: NA; size: few; J: TRBJ2-3; DNA: TGTGCCAGCAGCGTAGATCCTAGAAGTATGTCGGATACGCAGTATTTT; CDR3: CASSVDPRSMSDTQYF